The rows below give T cell receptor beta chains drawn from one sample of a study of CD4 T cells in relation to SARS-CoV-2 and coronaviruses. Their specific antigens are unknown. Data came from immunoSEQ multiplex PCR; TCRdb stores just in-frame clones and leaves some out. Altogether 18,000 or so clones are present, about 80% being singletons, with the ten largest covering roughly 29%. The sample consisted of CD4+ T cells from PBMCs, cultured in vitro. The receptors originated from a human donor in good health. The CDR3 runs from the conserved cysteine through the conserved F or W. A D gene is named only where the DNA matches it firmly. Clone size appears in some rows only: once, few, many, or a class for an expanded clone.

D gene	V gene	clone size	J gene	CDR3 DNA	CDR3 protein
NA	TRBV5-1	NA	TRBJ2-7	TGCGCCAGCAGCTTAGGGGGGACCTACGAGCAGTACTTC	CASSLGGTYEQYF
TRBD1	TRBV12-3/TRBV12-4	NA	TRBJ1-1	TGTGCCAGCAGGTGGACAGGGTACACTGAAGCTTTCTTT	CASRWTGYTEAFF
TRBD2	TRBV30	NA	TRBJ2-3	TGTGCCTGGAGTGCTACACGGTCGACTAGCGGGAGAGGGGATACGCAGTATTTT	CAWSATRSTSGRGDTQYF
NA	TRBV27	once	TRBJ2-5	TGTGCCAGCAGTTTAGGGGAGACCCAGTACTTC	CASSLGETQYF
TRBD1	TRBV24-1	NA	TRBJ2-2	TGTGCCACCAGTGATCCCTACAGGGGGGAGACCGGGGAGCTGTTTTTT	CATSDPYRGETGELFF
NA	TRBV11-2	once	TRBJ2-1	TGTGCCAGCAGCTTGAACAATGAGCAGTTCTTC	CASSLNNEQFF
NA	TRBV19	NA	TRBJ2-6	TGTGCCAGTAGTCCCCTGCAGAGCTCTGGGGCCAACGTCCTGACTTTC	CASSPLQSSGANVLTF
NA	TRBV9	few	TRBJ2-2	TGTGCCAGCAGCGCTAGACACACCGGGGAGCTGTTTTTT	CASSARHTGELFF
TRBD1	TRBV6-1	NA	TRBJ1-1	TGTGCCAGCATCCGGGGACAGGGTTTAGAAGCTTTCTTT	CASIRGQGLEAFF
NA	TRBV2	NA	TRBJ2-5	TGTGCCAGCGGGGAGACCCAGTACTTC	CASGETQYF
NA	TRBV7-9	NA	TRBJ2-6	TGTGCCAGCAGCTTAGCGGCGTTCGGCTCTGGGGCCAACGTCCTGACTTTC	CASSLAAFGSGANVLTF
NA	TRBV19	NA	TRBJ2-1	TGTGCCAGTAGTTTAGGTTTCGGGCGTTCCTACAATGAGCAGTTCTTC	CASSLGFGRSYNEQFF
TRBD1	TRBV28	NA	TRBJ2-7	TGTGCCAGCAGTTTGTGGGACAGGGGCTACGAGCAGTACTTC	CASSLWDRGYEQYF
NA	TRBV27	few	TRBJ1-3	TGTGCCAGCAGTTTGGGGGCTGGAAACACCATATATTTT	CASSLGAGNTIYF
TRBD1	TRBV30	NA	TRBJ2-4	TGTGCCTGGACTAAAACCAGGGGGTTTGGCCCCTTAGCCAAAAACATTCAGTACTTC	CAWTKTRGFGPLAKNIQYF
TRBD2	TRBV12-3/TRBV12-4	NA	TRBJ2-7	TGTGCCAGCAGAATAGACGGGAGGGGCGAGCAGTACTTC	CASRIDGRGEQYF
NA	TRBV5-1	NA	TRBJ2-2	TGCGCCAGCAGCCTAGACTGGGGGCGAGGGGAGCTGTTTTTT	CASSLDWGRGELFF
NA	TRBV29-1	NA	TRBJ2-3	TGCAGCGTTGGGGGTCGCGGAGGGTGGGATACGCAGTATTTT	CSVGGRGGWDTQYF
TRBD2	TRBV7-6	NA	TRBJ2-5	TGTGCCAGCAGCTTAGTACTAGCGGCCCCAGGGACCCAGTACTTC	CASSLVLAAPGTQYF
TRBD1	TRBV5-6	NA	TRBJ2-7	TGTGCCAGCAGCTTGTTACAGGGGGTCCCCTACGAGCAGTACTTC	CASSLLQGVPYEQYF
TRBD2	TRBV7-2	once	TRBJ2-3	TGTGCCAGCAGCCTACCGACTAGCGGCACAGATACGCAGTATTTT	CASSLPTSGTDTQYF
NA	TRBV10-3	NA	TRBJ2-1	TGTGCCATCACGGGACTCCTAGCTTCTAAGATCGATGAGCAGTTCTTC	CAITGLLASKIDEQFF
NA	TRBV5-1	NA	TRBJ2-7	TGCGCCAGCAGCTTGGGTGCCGGCTACGAGCAGTACTTC	CASSLGAGYEQYF
NA	TRBV19	NA	TRBJ2-2	TGTGCCAGTACCATCCGGGGCACCGGGGAGCTGTTTTTT	CASTIRGTGELFF
NA	TRBV11-3	few	TRBJ2-1	TGTGCCAGCAGCTTAAACGGGCAAGGCAATGAGCAGTTCTTC	CASSLNGQGNEQFF
TRBD2	TRBV5-1	NA	TRBJ2-1	TGCGCCAGCAGCTCCGGGGGGACTAGCGGGAACCCCTCCTACAATGAGCAGTTCTTC	CASSSGGTSGNPSYNEQFF
NA	TRBV29-1	NA	TRBJ1-2	TGCAGCGTTGAAACTCAGGGGACTGTCGGCTACACCTTC	CSVETQGTVGYTF
NA	TRBV29-1	NA	TRBJ2-7	TGCAGCGTTGACACCGCCTCCTACGAGCAGTACTTC	CSVDTASYEQYF
NA	TRBV3-1/TRBV3-2	NA	TRBJ2-7	TGTGCCAGCAGCCAAGAGTGGACATCTACCTACGAGCAGTACTTC	CASSQEWTSTYEQYF